This T cell receptor (beta chain) was sequenced for a study of T cell repertoires in cytomegalovirus infection. Study-level background: Recently identified HLA-C-restricted CMV epitopes and well-studied HLA-B-restricted CMV epitopes were used by the study. TCR beta signatures that were public indicated CMV infection and matching HLA type.

Whole-study findings and limits: Ex vivo, HLA-C-restricted CMV-specific TCR beta clonotypes prevailed over the rest of the response.

One entry per CDR3 protein results from TCRdb running MiXCR on the reads. The sample has some 560,000 distinct CDR3 sequences, 40% seen once; the top ten hold 40% to 60%. This clonotype showed up just a few times. Its antigen remains unidentified. Trimming cost V 4 bases and J 7 bases, with 17 bases left between them. Germline V lookup: CDR1 LGHNA, CDR2 YNFKEQ. The CDR3 extends over 16 amino acids. The chain employs TRBV4-2 and TRBJ1-6; possible D gene TRBD1, 5 bases. The TCR was taken from a human donor in good health (CMV status not recorded). Some clones in this sample may be carry-over from other donors' samples. Sample: cultured PBMCs, taken from culture after CMV antigen stimulation. The CDR3: CASSRRGGGGNSPLHF. CDR3 sequence (DNA): TGTGCCAGCAGCCGACGAGGTGGTGGGGGAAATTCACCCCTCCACTTT.